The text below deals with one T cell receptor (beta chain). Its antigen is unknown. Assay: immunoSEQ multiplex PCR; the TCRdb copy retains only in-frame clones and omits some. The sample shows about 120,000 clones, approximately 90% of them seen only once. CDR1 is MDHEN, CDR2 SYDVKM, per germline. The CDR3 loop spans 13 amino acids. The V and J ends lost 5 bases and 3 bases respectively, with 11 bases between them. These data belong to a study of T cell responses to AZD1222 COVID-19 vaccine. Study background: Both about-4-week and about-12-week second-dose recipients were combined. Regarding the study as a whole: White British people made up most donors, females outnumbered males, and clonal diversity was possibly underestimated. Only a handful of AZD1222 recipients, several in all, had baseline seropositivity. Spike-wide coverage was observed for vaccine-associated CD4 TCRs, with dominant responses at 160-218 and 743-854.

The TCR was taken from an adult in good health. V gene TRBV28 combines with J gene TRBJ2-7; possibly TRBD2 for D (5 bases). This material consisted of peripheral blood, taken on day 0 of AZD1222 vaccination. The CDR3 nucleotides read TGTGCCAGCAGTCCGGACTTGATCTACGAGCAGTACGTC. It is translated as CASSPDLIYEQYV.